Shown below are 27 T cell receptor beta chains from a single sample sequenced in a study of OX40 agonist ivuxolimab in advanced cancers. This table comes from immunoSEQ multiplex PCR, and its TCRdb copy is limited to in-frame clones, with some not included. Of more than 20,000 clones in the sample, around 80% are singletons; the top ten hold more than 25%. This material consisted of CD4+ or CD8+ T cells sorted from blood, taken in a trial of the OX40 agonist ivuxolimab. The receptors originated from an adult with an advanced solid tumor such as melanoma, head and neck, liver or kidney cancer.

The chain carries TRBV7-3 and TRBJ2-1; TRBD2 matches at 10 bases. CDR1 SGHTA and CDR2 FQGTGA come from the germline V gene. Germline trimming cut 4 bases from V and 4 bases from J; bases unmatched to any gene: 7. There are 16 residues in the CDR3. This CDR3 reads CASSWGLANGYNEQFF. Here the CDR3 DNA reads TGTGCCAGCAGCTGGGGACTAGCGAATGGGTACAATGAGCAGTTCTTC.

The rearrangement uses TRBV30 and TRBJ2-7, with 10 bases identical to TRBD1. CDR3 length: 13 residues. The germline V gene has CDR1 GTSNPN and CDR2 SVGIG (reference sequence). V lost 3 bases and J lost 3; bases outside the gene matches: 2. This CDR3 is CAWRTGGGYEQYF. The CDR3 DNA reads TGTGCCTGGAGGACAGGGGGCGGCTACGAGCAGTACTTC.

This clone was seen once. The chain is built from TRBV7-6 and TRBJ2-3; 9 bases are shared with TRBD1. This CDR3 has 13 residues. Trimming took 5 bases from V and 3 from J; bases not matched to a gene: 0. The germline gives CDR1 SGHVS, CDR2 FNYEAQ. The CDR3 loop is CASSGTGTDTQYF. The CDR3 nucleotides read TGTGCCAGCAGCGGGACAGGGACAGATACGCAGTATTTT.

This clone appeared a single time. V usage is TRBV4-1 and J usage is TRBJ2-5; D is uncertain. The tail of the sequence fits TRBJ2-7 better, so the J call may be wrong. Germline values: CDR1 MGHRA, CDR2 YSYEKL. This CDR3 region has 15 residues. The CDR3 DNA reads TGCGCCAGCAGCCAGGAGCTAGGCGACTCCTACGAGCAGTACTTC. Amino acids: CASSQELGDSYEQYF.

This clone was seen only once. The gene calls are TRBV6-5 and TRBJ2-7; a weak D match, TRBD1 (6 bases). The ends were cut back, 5 bases at V and 4 bases at J, with 12 bases in the middle. The germline V gene has CDR1 MNHEY and CDR2 SVGAGI. The length of the CDR3 is 13 residues. CDR3 sequence reads: CASSEGQTYEQYF. CDR3 nucleotide sequence: TGTGCCAGCAGTGAAGGACAGACGTACGAGCAGTACTTC.

The count of this clone is one. The chain combines TRBV6-5 with TRBJ2-7; D ambiguous. Germline V gene sequence: CDR1 MNHEY, CDR2 SVGAGI. The germline V and J ends were trimmed by 7 bases and 0 bases, with 10 bases remaining between them. The CDR3 extends over 13 amino acids. CDR3 nucleotides: TGTGCCAGCAACCCAAGTCCCTCCTACGAGCAGTACTTC. Translating it yields CASNPSPSYEQYF.

The gene calls are TRBV30 and TRBJ2-7, with D possibly being TRBD1 or TRBD2 (5 bases each). The CDR3 consists of 13 residues. Germline CDR1 reads GTSNPN; CDR2 reads SVGIG (reference sequence). V was pared by 0 bases and J by 6 bases, with 12 bases between. The CDR3 loop is CAWSVLGPGEQYF. The CDR3 DNA follows: TGTGCCTGGAGTGTATTGGGACCCGGCGAGCAGTACTTC.

This clone appeared a single time. V usage is TRBV27 and J usage is TRBJ2-7, with D hard to call. V dropped 4 bases and J dropped 4 bases, with 8 bases sitting between them. The CDR3 spans 12 residues. Looked up from germline, CDR1 is MNHEY and CDR2 is SMNVEV (reference sequence). The CDR3 DNA reads TGTGCCAGCAGTTCATCGCCGTACGAGCAGTACTTC. Protein: CASSSSPYEQYF.

J is TRBJ2-5 and V is TRBV28; TRBD2 matches at 12 bases. This CDR3 has 15 amino acids. Per the germline V gene, CDR1 is MDHEN and CDR2 is SYDVKM. The V gene end was trimmed by 4 bases and the J gene end by 5 bases; junction bases not matched to a gene: 5. The CDR3 region is CASSSATSGRETQYF. The CDR3 nucleotides are TGTGCCAGCAGTTCTGCCACTAGCGGGAGGGAGACCCAGTACTTC.

This clone was counted once. This rearrangement joins TRBV10-2 to TRBJ2-5, with TRBD2 identical over 11 bases. Germline CDR1 is WSHSY and CDR2 is SAAADI. The CDR3 is 15 amino acids. Germline trimming cut 4 bases from V and 2 bases from J; bases unmatched to any gene: 3. CDR3: CASSVTSGGQETQYF. Here the CDR3 DNA reads TGCGCCAGCAGTGTTACTAGCGGGGGACAAGAGACCCAGTACTTC.

This chain connects TRBV7-9 to TRBJ2-1; no clear D gene. There are 11 residues in the CDR3. The V end was cut by 4 bases, the J end by 8 bases, with 6 bases between. Germline assignment: CDR1 SEHNR and CDR2 FQNEAQ (reference sequence). The CDR3 coding sequence is TGTGCCAGCAGCTCTAGTTATGAGCAGTTCTTC. This encodes CASSSSYEQFF.

The V and J genes are TRBV6-5 and TRBJ2-7; TRBD1 matches 7 bases. The CDR3 totals 14 residues. J lost 2 bases, V lost 4 bases, and 5 bases had no gene match. Germline lookup yields CDR1 MNHEY and CDR2 SVGAGI. The chain's CDR3 is CASSSGQVTYEQYF. CDR3 sequence (DNA): TGTGCCAGCAGTTCCGGACAGGTAACCTACGAGCAGTACTTC.

This clone was seen a single time. The rearrangement joins TRBV27 to TRBJ2-1; 12 nucleotides agree with TRBD2. Germline CDR1 and CDR2: MNHEY and SMNVEV (reference sequence). The V and J ends lost 5 bases and 5 bases, in that order; junction bases with no gene match: 4. The CDR3 loop spans 15 amino acids. The CDR3 is CASSPGTSGHNEQFF. The CDR3 DNA is TGTGCCAGCAGTCCCGGGACTAGCGGGCACAATGAGCAGTTCTTC.

The chain recombines TRBV11-2 with TRBJ2-1; 7 bases agree with TRBD2. Germline V CDR1 and CDR2: SGHAT, FQNNGV. The CDR3 has 14 amino acids. Trimming at V came to 5 bases and at J to 9 bases, leaving 10 bases not matched to a gene. CDR3 amino acids: CASSPELASSEQFF. DNA of the CDR3: TGTGCCAGCAGCCCCGAACTAGCGTCGAGTGAGCAGTTCTTC. Filled out from reference TRBV11-2 and TRBJ2-1, the complete variable domain reads EAGVAQSPRYKIIEKRQSVAFWCNPISGHATLYWYQQILGQGPKLLIQFQNNGVVDDSQLPKDRFSAERLKGVDSTLKIQPAKLEDSAVYLCASSPELASSEQFFGPGTRLTVL.

The chain joins TRBV6-4 to TRBJ2-3; 11 bases are shared with TRBD1. The CDR3 has 14 amino acids. J gave up 4 bases and V 6 bases, and 3 bases lay outside the gene matches. Germline-derived CDR1 and CDR2 are MRHNA and SNTAGT. The CDR3 DNA sequence: TGTGCCAGCAGCCCGGGACAGGGGGCAGATACGCAGTATTTT. It is translated as CASSPGQGADTQYF.

The chain couples TRBV7-9 to TRBJ2-2; 11 bases align to TRBD2. The CDR3 consists of 19 residues. CDR1 and CDR2 (germline): SEHNR, FQNEAQ (reference sequence). Trimming cost V 2 bases and J 5 bases; bases outside gene matches: 13. The CDR3 DNA sequence: TGTGCCAGCAGCTTATCCCCAGGGGAGGGACTAGCGGTTACCGGGGAGCTGTTTTTT. This translates into CASSLSPGEGLAVTGELFF.

The gene calls are TRBV28 and TRBJ2-7, with D tentatively TRBD1 (5 bases). CDR1 and CDR2 (germline): MDHEN, SYDVKM. The CDR3 is made up of 13 amino acids. With 5 bases removed from V and 7 bases from J, the gap between germline ends came to 15 bases. CDR3 sequence reads: CASSPTGMGEQYF. In DNA, the CDR3 is TGTGCCAGCAGTCCTACAGGAATGGGAGAGCAGTACTTC.

The chain carries TRBV13 and TRBJ2-3; no definite D call. The CDR3 is 17 residues long. Germline loops: CDR1 PRHDT, CDR2 FYEKMQ (reference sequence). Trimming stripped 4 bases from V and 1 base from J, with 18 bases between. CDR3 region: CASSSRPSVLGTDTQYF. DNA of the CDR3: TGTGCCAGCAGCTCACGCCCTTCCGTGTTGGGCACAGATACGCAGTATTTT. Complete variable domain (other parts from reference TRBV13 and TRBJ2-3): AAGVIQSPRHLIKEKRETATLKCYPIPRHDTVYWYQQGPGQDPQFLISFYEKMQSDKGSIPDRFSAQQFSDYHSELNMSSLELGDSALYFCASSSRPSVLGTDTQYFGPGTRLTVL.

The rearrangement links TRBV13 to TRBJ2-2, with 7 bases identical to TRBD2. Unmatched junction bases numbered 4, after V lost 2 bases and J lost 4 bases. Germline loops: CDR1 PRHDT, CDR2 FYEKMQ (reference sequence). The length of the CDR3 is 15 residues. CDR3 DNA: TGTGCCAGCAGCTTACGCGGGAGCGGCACCGGGGAGCTGTTTTTT. Protein sequence: CASSLRGSGTGELFF.

The chain combines TRBV11-1 with TRBJ2-7; TRBD1 or TRBD2 may be the D gene (6 bases each). Germline V CDR1 and CDR2: SGHAT, FQDESV (reference sequence). Trimming cost V 5 bases and J 3 bases, with 11 bases left between them. CDR3 size: 13 residues. The CDR3 region has the DNA TGTGCCAGCAGCCAAGGGGGGCACTACGAGCAGTACTTC. This codes for CASSQGGHYEQYF.

The chain uses TRBV6-1 and TRBJ2-1; 7 bases are a match to TRBD1. V shed 4 bases and J 7 bases; nucleotides not matched to a gene: 7. The CDR3 extends over 14 amino acids. Per germline, CDR1 MNHNS and CDR2 SASEGT. The CDR3 loop is CASSGQGTGNEQFF. The CDR3 DNA is TGTGCCAGCAGTGGACAGGGAACGGGGAATGAGCAGTTCTTC.

The DNA of the CDR3 is TGTGCCAGCAGTTCCCTCGAGCCGATACGAGAGACCCAGTACTTC. Protein sequence: CASSSLEPIRETQYF. This chain connects TRBV6-5 to TRBJ2-5; D uncertain. Trimming left V 4 bases short and J 4 bases short, with 16 bases between. Looked up from germline, CDR1 is MNHEY and CDR2 is SVGAGI. This CDR3 is 15 amino acids long.

This chain connects TRBV12-5 to TRBJ1-1; tentatively, D is TRBD1 (5 bases). Germline-derived CDR1 and CDR2 are LGHNT and FRNRAP. Trimming stripped 6 bases from V and 7 bases from J, with 15 bases between. The CDR3 runs to 13 residues. The CDR3 here is CASGWGVEGEAFF. The DNA of the CDR3 is TGTGCTAGTGGGTGGGGGGTGGAAGGTGAAGCTTTCTTT. The full variable domain, with the rest looked up from reference TRBV12-5 and TRBJ1-1, is DARVTQTPRHKVTEMGQEVTMRCQPILGHNTVFWYRQTMMQGLELLAYFRNRAPLDDSGMPKDRFSAEMPDATLATLKIQPSEPRDSAVYFCASGWGVEGEAFFGQGTRLTVV.

The rearrangement uses TRBV18 and TRBJ2-1; unclear D gene. This CDR3 contains 14 residues. The germline V gene encodes CDR1 KGHSH and CDR2 LQKENI. The germline V and J ends were trimmed by 3 bases and 2 bases, with 8 bases remaining between them. CDR3 coding DNA: TGTGCCAGCTCACCTCTGGGGACCTACAATGAGCAGTTCTTC. Amino acid sequence: CASSPLGTYNEQFF.

The CDR3 DNA follows: TGTGCCAGCAGCCCATGGGACGCCGCGGCCCATACGCAGTATTTT. The encoded protein is CASSPWDAAAHTQYF. This rearrangement joins TRBV6-5 to TRBJ2-3; D is possibly TRBD1 or TRBD2 (5 bases each). V was shortened by 6 bases and J by 7 bases, with 20 bases between the two germline ends. CDR3 length: 15 residues. Germline assignment: CDR1 MNHEY and CDR2 SVGAGI.

The chain links TRBV6-1 to TRBJ1-1; maybe TRBD1 (5 bases). The V end lost 6 bases, the J end lost 5 bases, and 13 bases lay between the germline ends. In germline, CDR1 is MNHNS, CDR2 SASEGT. There are 13 residues in the CDR3. CDR3 amino acids: CASRDSGYTEAFF. Written as DNA, the CDR3 is TGTGCCAGCAGAGACTCAGGGTATACTGAAGCTTTCTTT.

This sequence joins TRBV27 and TRBJ2-7, with 10 bases fitting TRBD1. The length of the CDR3 is 16 residues. The V gene's germline CDR1 is MNHEY and CDR2 SMNVEV (reference sequence). V lost 4 bases to trimming and J lost 1 base; unmatched junction nucleotides: 7. The CDR3 DNA is TGTGCCAGCAGTTCAGGAGAGGGACAGGGGTCCTACGAGCAGTACTTC. Protein: CASSSGEGQGSYEQYF.